These T cell receptor beta chains were read from a single sample in a study of CD8 T cells in Susac syndrome. TCRdb processed the immunoSEQ multiplex PCR reads anew with MiXCR; each CDR3 protein has one entry. The profile covers 65,000 to 85,000 distinct CDR3 sequences, with approximately 94% appearing a single time and around 0.45% taken by the ten largest. What was sequenced was CD8+ T cells from PBMCs. These receptors all come from a human donor with Susac syndrome. Both conserved end residues are part of each CDR3. A D gene is named only where the DNA matches it firmly. Not every row has a clone size; where given, it reads once, few, many or a size class.

TGTGCCAGCAGTCTCCAGGGGGTGAGGGGAAACACCATATATTTT	CASSLQGVRGNTIYF	TRBD1	TRBV27	TRBJ1-3	-
TGTGCCAGCAGCCGCGGCCCGGCTAGCGGTAACAATGAGCAGTTCTTC	CASSRGPASGNNEQFF	TRBD2	TRBV7-2	TRBJ2-1	-
TGTGCCAGCAGTTTGGAGGGGTTGCTAGATACGCAGTATTTT	CASSLEGLLDTQYF	-	TRBV27	TRBJ2-3	-
TGTGCCAGCAGCCAGGGAGGGGGACAGTCGAACACTGAAGCTTTCTTT	CASSQGGGQSNTEAFF	TRBD1	TRBV9	TRBJ1-1	-
TGTGCCAGCAGTCCGGACAGATTCCCCTACGAGCAGTACTTC	CASSPDRFPYEQYF	-	TRBV28	TRBJ2-7	-
TGTGCCAGCAGCCATTCTCCTAGCGGGAGGGCAGATACGCAGTATTTT	CASSHSPSGRADTQYF	TRBD2	TRBV3-1	TRBJ2-3	-
TGTGCCACCAGCAGCCTTACCACCGGGCCTCAAGAGACCCAGTACTTC	CATSSLTTGPQETQYF	-	TRBV15	TRBJ2-5	-
TGTGCCAGCAGCCCGCGGACAGGGGGCATCTATGGCTACACCTTC	CASSPRTGGIYGYTF	TRBD1	TRBV3-1	TRBJ1-2	-
TGTGCCAGCAGCTTAGGAGGGATCTCCTACGAGCAGTACTTC	CASSLGGISYEQYF	-	TRBV7-6	TRBJ2-7	-
TGCGCCAGCAGCCAAGATAGGGCCAGGGGGAACACCGGGGAGCTGTTTTTT	CASSQDRARGNTGELFF	-	TRBV4-1	TRBJ2-2	-
TGTGCCAGCAGTTTAAACAGTGGAATAGCGGGAAAGAATGAGCAGTTCTTC	CASSLNSGIAGKNEQFF	TRBD2	TRBV28	TRBJ2-1	once
TGCGCCAGCAGCATACCAGACGGAGCCCCGAACACTGAAGCTTTCTTT	CASSIPDGAPNTEAFF	-	TRBV5-1	TRBJ1-1	-
TGTGCCAGCAGCGTAGGGGGACTAGACTACAATGAGCAGTTCTTC	CASSVGGLDYNEQFF	TRBD2	TRBV9	TRBJ2-1	-
TGTGCCAGCAGCGTTGGTGATAACTATGGCTACACCTTC	CASSVGDNYGYTF	-	TRBV9	TRBJ1-2	-
TGTGCCAGCAGCCTCCGATGGGCGGGGAACTCTGGGGCCAACGTCCTGACTTTC	CASSLRWAGNSGANVLTF	-	TRBV14	TRBJ2-6	-
TGTGCCGTATACATGGGGACTGAAGCTTTCTTT	CAVYMGTEAFF	-	TRBV30	TRBJ1-1	once
TGTGCCAGCAGTGATGGCAGGGGCCGTCTAATGAACACTGAAGCTTTCTTT	CASSDGRGRLMNTEAFF	-	TRBV2	TRBJ1-1	-
TGTGCCAGCAGCCCCGCGGAGGGGAGGACAGATACGCAGTATTTT	CASSPAEGRTDTQYF	-	TRBV9	TRBJ2-3	-
TGCAGCGTCGACAGCAGGTTGAACACTGAAGCTTTCTTT	CSVDSRLNTEAFF	-	TRBV29-1	TRBJ1-1	-
TGTGCCAGCAGCCAAGAAGATGAAAAACTGTTTTTT	CASSQEDEKLFF	-	TRBV3-1	TRBJ1-4	-